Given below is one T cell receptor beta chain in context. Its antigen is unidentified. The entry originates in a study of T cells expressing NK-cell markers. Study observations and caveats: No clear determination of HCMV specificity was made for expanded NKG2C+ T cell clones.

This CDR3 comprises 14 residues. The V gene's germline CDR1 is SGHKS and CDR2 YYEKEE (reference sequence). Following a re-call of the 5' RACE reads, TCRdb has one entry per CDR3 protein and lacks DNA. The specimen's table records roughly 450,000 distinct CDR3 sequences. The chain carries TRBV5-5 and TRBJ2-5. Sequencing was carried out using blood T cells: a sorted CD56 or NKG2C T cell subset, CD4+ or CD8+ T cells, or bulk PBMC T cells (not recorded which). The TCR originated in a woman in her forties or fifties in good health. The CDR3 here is CASSLPGIGETQYF.